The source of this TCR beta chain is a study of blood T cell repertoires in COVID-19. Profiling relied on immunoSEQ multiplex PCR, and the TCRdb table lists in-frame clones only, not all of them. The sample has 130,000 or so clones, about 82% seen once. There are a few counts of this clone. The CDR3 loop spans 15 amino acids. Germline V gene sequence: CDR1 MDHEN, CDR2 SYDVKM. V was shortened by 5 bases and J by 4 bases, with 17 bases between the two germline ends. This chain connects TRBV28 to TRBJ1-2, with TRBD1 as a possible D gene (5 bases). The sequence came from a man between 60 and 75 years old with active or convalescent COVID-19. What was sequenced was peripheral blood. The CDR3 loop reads CASSPTGGLPYGYTF. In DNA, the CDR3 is TGTGCCAGCAGTCCCACAGGAGGGTTACCCTATGGCTACACCTTC.